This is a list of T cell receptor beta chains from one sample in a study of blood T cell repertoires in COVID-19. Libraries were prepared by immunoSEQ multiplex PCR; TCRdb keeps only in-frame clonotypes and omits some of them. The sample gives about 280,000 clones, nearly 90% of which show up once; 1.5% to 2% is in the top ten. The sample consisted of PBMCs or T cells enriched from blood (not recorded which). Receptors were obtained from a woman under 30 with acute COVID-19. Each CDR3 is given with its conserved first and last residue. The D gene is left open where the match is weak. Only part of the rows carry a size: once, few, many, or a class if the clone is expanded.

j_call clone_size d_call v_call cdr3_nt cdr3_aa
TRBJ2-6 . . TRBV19 TGTGCCAGTAATCTCATAGGAGACTCTGGGGCCAACGTCCTGACTTTC CASNLIGDSGANVLTF
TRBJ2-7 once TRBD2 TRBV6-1 TGTGCCAGCAGTGCTGCCCCTAGCGGGCACTCCTACGAGCAGTACTTC CASSAAPSGHSYEQYF
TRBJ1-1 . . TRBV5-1 TGCGCCAGCAGCTTGCGGGGTGAGACTGAAGCTTTCTTT CASSLRGETEAFF
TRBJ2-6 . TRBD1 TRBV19 TGTGCCAGTAGTACAGACAGGGAGGCCAACGTCCTGACTTTC CASSTDREANVLTF
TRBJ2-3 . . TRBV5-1 TGCGCCAGCAGCCGTCAAACGGGACTCAACACAGATACGCAGTATTTT CASSRQTGLNTDTQYF
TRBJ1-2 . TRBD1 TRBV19 TGTGCCAGTAGTGGGCGGACAGGGGGACTTCCAGGCTACACCTTC CASSGRTGGLPGYTF
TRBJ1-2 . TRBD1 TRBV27 TGTGCCAGCAGCTCAATCCGGGACAGCCTGCGAAAGGGCCTTGGCTACACCTTC CASSSIRDSLRKGLGYTF
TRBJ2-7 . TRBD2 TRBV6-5 TGTGCCAGCAGCGCTTCTAGCGGGAGACCCTACGAGCAGTACTTC CASSASSGRPYEQYF
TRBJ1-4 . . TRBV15 TGTGCCACCAGCAGAGATCTTTCCGGGATCGCAACTAATGAAAAACTGTTTTTT CATSRDLSGIATNEKLFF
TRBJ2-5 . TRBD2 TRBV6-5 TGTGCCAGCAGCCAACTAGCGGGACAAGAGACCCAGTACTTC CASSQLAGQETQYF
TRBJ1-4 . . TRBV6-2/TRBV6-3 TGTGCCAGCAGCGGGCCGGGACACATTAATGAAAAACTGTTTTTT CASSGPGHINEKLFF
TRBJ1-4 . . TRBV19 TGTGCCAGTAGTATGCCCGGCCCCGACATGTTGTCAGGACTGTTTTTT CASSMPGPDMLSGLFF
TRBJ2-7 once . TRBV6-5 TGTGCCAGCAGTTACCTCTACGAGCAGTACTTC CASSYLYEQYF
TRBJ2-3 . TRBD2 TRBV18 TGTGCCAGCTCACCAAGGGGACTAGCCTCCGCCGGCACAGATACGCAGTATTTT CASSPRGLASAGTDTQYF
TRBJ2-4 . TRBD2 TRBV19 TGTGCCAGTAGTATAGGTAGCGGGAGGTTTGCCAAAAACATTCAGTACTTC CASSIGSGRFAKNIQYF
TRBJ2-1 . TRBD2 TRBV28 TGTGCCAGCAGCGTGACTAGCGGGAGAGAGCAGTTCTTC CASSVTSGREQFF